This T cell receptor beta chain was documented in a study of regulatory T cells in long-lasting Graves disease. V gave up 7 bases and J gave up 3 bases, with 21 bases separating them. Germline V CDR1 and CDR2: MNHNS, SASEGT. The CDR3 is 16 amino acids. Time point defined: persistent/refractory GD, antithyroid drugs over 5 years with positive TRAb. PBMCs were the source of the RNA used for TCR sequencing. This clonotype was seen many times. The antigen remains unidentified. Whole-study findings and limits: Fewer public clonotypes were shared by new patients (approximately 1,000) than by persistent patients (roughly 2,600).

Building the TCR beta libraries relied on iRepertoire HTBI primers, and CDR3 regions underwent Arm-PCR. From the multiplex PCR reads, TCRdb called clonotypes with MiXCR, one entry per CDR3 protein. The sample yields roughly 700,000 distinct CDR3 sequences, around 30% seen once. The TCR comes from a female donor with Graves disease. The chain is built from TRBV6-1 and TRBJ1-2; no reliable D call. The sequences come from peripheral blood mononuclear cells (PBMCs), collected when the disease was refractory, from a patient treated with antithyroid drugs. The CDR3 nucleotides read TGTGCCAGCATGACGAACACCTCTCCCCGCTACTATGGCTACACCTTC. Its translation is CASMTNTSPRYYGYTF.